This T cell receptor (beta chain) was recorded in a study of CD8 T cells in ankylosing spondylitis. This clonotype was observed a few times. What it binds is not known. Each TCR beta library was made by quantitative 5'-RACE that incorporated molecular barcodes. Via MiXCR, TCRdb re-called the 5' RACE reads, giving one row per CDR3 protein. This table holds about 360,000 distinct CDR3 sequences, 14% to 15% found once. Overall study results and limits: Disease-associated clones were reportedly significantly overrepresented in matched ankylosing spondylitis synovial fluid.

Per germline, CDR1 MNHEY and CDR2 SMNVEV (reference sequence). The CDR3 is 15 residues long. The J gene is TRBJ2-1, the V gene TRBV27; D is tentatively TRBD1 or TRBD2 (5 bases each). Sequencing was carried out using blood, either unsorted or a sorted T cell fraction (not recorded which). The origin of this receptor is a male donor with ankylosing spondylitis or in good health (not recorded which). The CDR3 region has the DNA TGTGTATACCCTTCGTGTTGGTGGGGGTGGAATGAGCAGTTCTTC. Translating gives CVYPSCWWGWNEQFF.